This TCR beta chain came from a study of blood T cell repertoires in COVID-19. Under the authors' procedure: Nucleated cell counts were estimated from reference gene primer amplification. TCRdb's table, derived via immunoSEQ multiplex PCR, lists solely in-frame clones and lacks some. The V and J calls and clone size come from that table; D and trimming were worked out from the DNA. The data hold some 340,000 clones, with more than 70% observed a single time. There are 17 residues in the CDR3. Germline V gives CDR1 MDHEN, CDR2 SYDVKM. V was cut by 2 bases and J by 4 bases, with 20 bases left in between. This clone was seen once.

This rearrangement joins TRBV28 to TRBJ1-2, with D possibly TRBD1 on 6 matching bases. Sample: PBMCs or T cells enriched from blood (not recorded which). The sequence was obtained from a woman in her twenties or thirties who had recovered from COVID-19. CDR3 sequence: CASSLPGEGVLAYGYTF. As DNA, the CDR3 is TGTGCCAGCAGTTTACCAGGGGAAGGAGTCTTGGCCTATGGCTACACCTTC.